This T cell receptor beta chain was identified in a study of cytomegalovirus exposure and HLA in healthy donors. Study results and limitations: Analysis performed later showed TCR beta chains linked to HLA being more clonally expanded than equally common others. It emerged from a later analysis that several of the most significant clusters appeared to be linked to common viral pathogens.

The primer mix had 60 Vbeta and 13 Jbeta primers. The repertoire was sequenced with immunoSEQ multiplex PCR; TCRdb's copy has only in-frame clones and lacks some. In the table there are about 150,000 clones, 76% of which are singletons. A remark on this clone: Antigen unknown.

CDR1 SGHVS and CDR2 FQNEAQ come from the germline V gene. Between the trimmed V and J ends, which lost 4 bases and 7 bases, there was a span of 14 bases. This CDR3 region has 15 residues. This clonotype was obtained from a male donor in good health and CMV-seronegative. The chain has TRBV7-8 and TRBJ1-6; possible D gene TRBD1, 6 bases. The material sequenced was PBMCs. DNA for the CDR3: TGTGCCAGCAGCTCGCGGACAGAAGGCAATTCACCCCTCCACTTT. It yields the protein CASSSRTEGNSPLHF.